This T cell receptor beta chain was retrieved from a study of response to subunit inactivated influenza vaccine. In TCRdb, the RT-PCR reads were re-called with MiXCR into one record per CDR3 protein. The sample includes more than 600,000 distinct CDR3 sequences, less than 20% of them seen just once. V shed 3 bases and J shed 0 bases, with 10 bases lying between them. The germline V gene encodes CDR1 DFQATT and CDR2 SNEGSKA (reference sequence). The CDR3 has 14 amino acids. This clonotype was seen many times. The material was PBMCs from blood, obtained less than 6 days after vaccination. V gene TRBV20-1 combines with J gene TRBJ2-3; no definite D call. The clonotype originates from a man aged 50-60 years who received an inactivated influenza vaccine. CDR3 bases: TGCAGTGCTAGTGGTCAGTCTAGCACAGATACGCAGTATTTT. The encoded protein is CSASGQSSTDTQYF.